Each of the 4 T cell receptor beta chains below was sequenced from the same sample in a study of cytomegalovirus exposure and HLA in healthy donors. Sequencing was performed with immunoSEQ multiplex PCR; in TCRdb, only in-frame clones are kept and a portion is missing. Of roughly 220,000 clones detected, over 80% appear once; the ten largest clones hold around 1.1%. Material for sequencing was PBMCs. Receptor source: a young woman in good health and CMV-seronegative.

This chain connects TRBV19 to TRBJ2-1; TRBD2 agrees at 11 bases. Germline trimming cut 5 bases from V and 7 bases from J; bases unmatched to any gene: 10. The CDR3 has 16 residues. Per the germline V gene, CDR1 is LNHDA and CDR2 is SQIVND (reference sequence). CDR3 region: CASSSQTSGIGNEQFF. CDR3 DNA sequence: TGTGCCAGTAGTTCACAGACTAGCGGGATTGGAAATGAGCAGTTCTTC.

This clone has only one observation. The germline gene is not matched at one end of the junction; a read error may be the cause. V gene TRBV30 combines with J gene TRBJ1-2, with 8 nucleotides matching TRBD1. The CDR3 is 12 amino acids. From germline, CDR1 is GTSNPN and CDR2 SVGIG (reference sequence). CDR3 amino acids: CAWSVGPGQDYF. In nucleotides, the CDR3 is TGTGCCTGGAGTGTAGGCCCGGGACAGGACTACTTC.

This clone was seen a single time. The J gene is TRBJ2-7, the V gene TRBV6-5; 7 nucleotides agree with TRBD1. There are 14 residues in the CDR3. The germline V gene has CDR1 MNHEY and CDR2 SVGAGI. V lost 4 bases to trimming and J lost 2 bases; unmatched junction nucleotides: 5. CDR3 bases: TGTGCCAGCAGTTTTTCCGGGACAGCCTACGAGCAGTACTTC. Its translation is CASSFSGTAYEQYF.

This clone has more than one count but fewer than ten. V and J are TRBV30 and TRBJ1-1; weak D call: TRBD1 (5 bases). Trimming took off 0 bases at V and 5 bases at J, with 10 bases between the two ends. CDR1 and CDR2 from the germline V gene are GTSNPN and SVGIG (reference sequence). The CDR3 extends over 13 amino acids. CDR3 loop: CAWSVSGVTEAFF. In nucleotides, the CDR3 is TGTGCCTGGAGTGTTTCGGGGGTTACTGAAGCTTTCTTT.